The rows below give T cell receptor beta chains drawn from one sample of a study of T cell responses to AZD1222 COVID-19 vaccine. Sequencing was performed with immunoSEQ multiplex PCR; in TCRdb, only in-frame clones are kept and a portion is missing. This sample carries approximately 64,000 clones, around 90% of them seen once, and the ten largest clones take 6.3%. The source material was peripheral blood, sampled 28 days after the second dose of the MenACWY control vaccine. These receptors were taken from an adult who received the MenACWY meningococcal vaccine as a control. Each CDR3 is given with its conserved first and last residue. D genes are given only for firm matches. The size of a clone is reported for some rows only, either as once, few or many, or as a class for expanded clones.

TRBD1	TRBV29-1	.	TRBJ2-3	CSVETTGASTDTQYF	TGCAGCGTTGAAACGACAGGGGCTAGCACAGATACGCAGTATTTT
.	TRBV19	.	TRBJ2-2	CASSTRLSGELFF	TGTGCCAGTAGTACTAGACTCTCCGGGGAGCTGTTTTTT
.	TRBV7-8	.	TRBJ2-2	CASSSLNTGELFF	TGTGCCAGCAGCTCCCTTAACACCGGGGAGCTGTTTTTT
.	TRBV11-3	.	TRBJ1-4	CASSLWSERSEKLFF	TGTGCCAGCAGCTTATGGTCCGAGAGGAGTGAAAAACTGTTTTTT
.	TRBV6-5	medium-sized	TRBJ1-1	CASRHEGSEAFF	TGTGCCAGCAGACACGAGGGCTCTGAAGCTTTCTTT
.	TRBV19	.	TRBJ1-5	CATSQWDNGIGFWVSNQPQHF	TGTGCCACGTCACAGTGGGATAATGGAATCGGTTTTTGGGTTAGCAATCAGCCCCAGCATTTT
.	TRBV5-6	.	TRBJ1-2	CASSLGGAINYGYTF	TGTGCCAGCAGCTTGGGGGGAGCCATTAACTATGGCTACACCTTC
TRBD1	TRBV27	once	TRBJ1-5	CASRVGQGSFSNQPQHF	TGTGCCAGCCGGGTCGGACAGGGTTCCTTTAGCAATCAGCCCCAGCATTTT
.	TRBV7-9	.	TRBJ1-1	CASSLDRITEAFF	TGTGCCAGCAGCTTAGACCGAATCACTGAAGCTTTCTTT
TRBD1	TRBV10-3	.	TRBJ2-6	CAIRASGGSGANVLTF	TGTGCCATCAGGGCTTCAGGGGGCTCTGGGGCCAACGTCCTGACTTTC
TRBD1	TRBV5-1	.	TRBJ2-5	CASSQGQGKETQYF	TGCGCCAGCAGCCAGGGACAGGGGAAAGAGACCCAGTACTTC
.	TRBV2	.	TRBJ1-2	CASSDYTLGYTF	TGTGCCAGCAGTGACTATACCCTAGGCTACACCTTC
TRBD1	TRBV7-8	.	TRBJ1-5	CASSLLAGGQPQHF	TGTGCCAGCAGCTTATTGGCAGGGGGCCAGCCCCAGCATTTT
.	TRBV15	.	TRBJ2-1	CATSRDPGSYNEQFF	TGTGCCACCAGCAGAGATCCCGGCTCCTACAATGAGCAGTTCTTC
TRBD2	TRBV19	.	TRBJ2-1	CASSRTSGSNEQFF	TGTGCCAGTAGTAGGACTAGCGGGAGCAATGAGCAGTTCTTC
TRBD1	TRBV11-2	.	TRBJ2-2	CASSHRTGRPNTGELFF	TGTGCCAGCAGCCATCGGACAGGGAGGCCGAACACCGGGGAGCTGTTTTTT
.	TRBV5-1	once	TRBJ1-3	CASSPGDSGNTIYF	TGCGCCAGCAGCCCCGGGGACTCTGGAAACACCATATATTTT
.	TRBV7-9	.	TRBJ1-1	CATAMNTEAFF	TGTGCCACCGCTATGAACACTGAAGCTTTCTTT
.	TRBV28	.	TRBJ1-6	CASSGSNLNSPLHF	TGTGCCAGCAGTGGGAGTAATCTCAATTCACCCCTCCACTTT
.	TRBV28	.	TRBJ1-4	CASSLNGPTEKLFF	TGTGCCAGCAGTTTAAACGGACCGACGGAAAAACTGTTTTTT
.	TRBV2	.	TRBJ2-5	CASSRATYEETQYF	TGTGCCAGCAGTAGGGCCACCTACGAAGAGACCCAGTACTTC
.	TRBV13	once	TRBJ1-1	CASSSRGNTEAFF	TGTGCCAGCAGCTCCAGGGGGAACACTGAAGCTTTCTTT
.	TRBV6-5	.	TRBJ2-3	CASSYGGRGAPDTQYF	TGTGCCAGCAGTTACGGGGGCCGGGGGGCGCCTGATACGCAGTATTTT
.	TRBV19	.	TRBJ2-7	CASSTQGPSYEQYF	TGTGCCAGTAGTACCCAGGGGCCCTCCTACGAGCAGTACTTC
.	TRBV11-2	.	TRBJ1-3	CATGPSAGNTIYF	TGTGCCACCGGCCCTTCAGCTGGAAACACCATATATTTT
.	TRBV12-3/TRBV12-4	.	TRBJ1-1	CASSSGTAFF	TGTGCCAGCAGTTCCGGGACAGCTTTCTTT
TRBD1	TRBV4-3	.	TRBJ2-3	CASSSGQGYTDTQYF	TGCGCCAGCAGCTCGGGACAGGGCTACACAGATACGCAGTATTTT
.	TRBV18	.	TRBJ1-2	CASSREPLYGYTF	TGTGCCAGCTCACGTGAACCCCTCTATGGCTACACCTTC
TRBD1	TRBV30	.	TRBJ1-4	CAWRATGGNEKLFF	TGTGCCTGGAGAGCGACAGGGGGTAATGAAAAACTGTTTTTT
.	TRBV27	.	TRBJ1-1	CASSPITGWTEAFF	TGTGCCAGCAGCCCAATTACGGGCTGGACTGAAGCTTTCTTT
.	TRBV2	few	TRBJ2-2	CASVRDYTGELFF	TGTGCCAGCGTGAGGGATTACACCGGGGAGCTGTTTTTT
.	TRBV6-5	few	TRBJ2-7	CASTGTRHEQYF	TGTGCCAGCACTGGGACGAGGCACGAGCAGTACTTC
TRBD1	TRBV7-9	.	TRBJ2-7	CASSSGQGLGFYEQYF	TGTGCCAGCAGCTCCGGACAGGGCTTAGGGTTCTACGAGCAGTACTTC
TRBD1	TRBV6-5	.	TRBJ2-3	CASSYFGQGSDTQYF	TGTGCCAGCAGTTATTTCGGACAGGGCTCAGATACGCAGTATTTT
.	TRBV6-4	.	TRBJ1-5	CASSEGTGQPQHF	TGTGCCAGCAGTGAAGGGACCGGTCAGCCCCAGCATTTT
.	TRBV7-2	once	TRBJ2-2	CASSVSGGANTGELFF	TGTGCCAGCAGCGTATCAGGGGGGGCGAACACCGGGGAGCTGTTTTTT
TRBD1	TRBV4-3	.	TRBJ2-3	CASSQDLIVGTGVLDTQYF	TGCGCCAGCAGCCAAGATCTAATCGTGGGGACAGGGGTTTTGGATACGCAGTATTTT
.	TRBV12-3/TRBV12-4	.	TRBJ1-5	CASSFGGEQPQHF	TGTGCCAGCAGTTTCGGAGGTGAACAGCCCCAGCATTTT
.	TRBV30	.	TRBJ2-2	CAWSHLGARAGELFF	TGTGCCTGGAGTCACTTAGGGGCTCGGGCCGGGGAGCTGTTTTTT
.	TRBV2	.	TRBJ1-2	CASSRTYYGYTF	TGTGCCAGCAGCAGGACGTACTATGGCTACACCTTC
TRBD1	TRBV7-2	.	TRBJ2-7	CASSLGQGAGYEQYF	TGTGCCAGCAGCTTGGGACAGGGGGCCGGCTACGAGCAGTACTTC
.	TRBV5-1	.	TRBJ1-4	CASSPYLGEKLFF	TGCGCCAGCAGCCCCTACCTGGGTGAAAAACTGTTTTTT
.	TRBV20-1	.	TRBJ2-3	CSVSGEWAQYF	TGCAGTGTTAGTGGGGAATGGGCGCAGTATTTT
TRBD1	TRBV30	.	TRBJ1-2	CAWSRTGEYGYTF	TGTGCCTGGAGTAGGACAGGGGAGTACGGCTACACCTTC
TRBD1	TRBV7-2	.	TRBJ1-1	CASSIRTGVGTEAFF	TGTGCCAGCAGCATCCGGACAGGGGTGGGCACTGAAGCTTTCTTT
.	TRBV5-1	.	TRBJ2-5	CASSLEGRINQETQYF	TGCGCCAGCAGCTTGGAGGGTCGAATAAACCAAGAGACCCAGTACTTC
TRBD1	TRBV6-5	.	TRBJ2-5	CASRQGVETQYF	TGTGCCAGCCGACAGGGTGTCGAGACCCAGTACTTC
.	TRBV6-5	.	TRBJ2-1	CASIRANNEQFF	TGTGCCAGCATCCGGGCCAACAATGAGCAGTTCTTC
.	TRBV18	.	TRBJ1-1	CASSSDGGLGGTEAFF	TGTGCCAGCTCCTCTGATGGGGGGTTGGGTGGCACTGAAGCTTTCTTT
.	TRBV7-6	.	TRBJ2-1	CASSLGLEVGHEQFF	TGTGCCAGCAGCTTAGGTCTAGAGGTGGGGCATGAGCAGTTCTTC
.	TRBV2	.	TRBJ2-6	CATAPQMDVLTF	TGTGCCACCGCTCCCCAGATGGACGTCCTGACTTTC
TRBD2	TRBV29-1	.	TRBJ2-1	CSVYKTAGGPGHNEQFF	TGCAGCGTTTATAAGACGGCGGGAGGGCCCGGACACAATGAGCAGTTCTTC
TRBD2	TRBV6-5	.	TRBJ2-7	CASSYSSLAGGYEQYF	TGTGCCAGCAGTTACTCCTCCCTGGCGGGAGGCTACGAGCAGTACTTC